This T cell receptor (beta chain) came from a study of T cell responses to AZD1222 COVID-19 vaccine. Study-wide background: Second doses at about 4 or about 12 weeks were pooled. The study's findings and limits: At study baseline, merely six AZD1222 recipients were seropositive. Clonal diversity was possibly underestimated, and white British individuals and females predominated among donors.

Trimming shortened V by 5 bases and J by 6 bases, and 17 bases separated the two germline ends. Germline values: CDR1 SGHRS, CDR2 YFSETQ. The CDR3 consists of 15 residues. Produced via immunoSEQ multiplex PCR; TCRdb's table is partial and in-frame only. The top ten hold 1% to 1.5% of the sample, which has approximately 190,000 clones, around 92% seen once. With regard to this clone: Its antigen is not identified.

The sample here was peripheral blood, taken on day 0 of AZD1222 vaccination. The source of this sequence is an adult in good health. The chain employs TRBV5-1 and TRBJ2-2; the D gene is possibly TRBD1 (6 bases). The CDR3 DNA follows: TGCGCCAGCAGTAATCTAACAGGGATCGCCGGGGAGCTGTTTTTT. It encodes CASSNLTGIAGELFF.